This record covers a single TCR beta chain. Its matching antigen is unknown. This CDR3 is built from 17 residues. CDR1 MGHRA and CDR2 YSYEKL come from the germline V gene. Trimming at V came to 0 bases and at J to 2 bases, leaving 6 bases not matched to a gene. A second PCR of roughly 7 to 11 cycles used a sample-barcoded 5' primer and a J-beta primer mix. TCRdb used MiXCR to reprocess the 5' RACE reads, holding one entry per CDR3 protein. The data contain 700,000 to 1,000,000 distinct CDR3 sequences, more than 40% of them singletons. This sample was taken from a study of blood T cells in healthy people across ages. Whole-study findings and limits: More naive CD4+ cells and higher diversity were found in long-lived than in aged donors. The authors considered diversity estimates from one million T cells to be underestimates.

The rearrangement joins TRBV4-1 to TRBJ2-3; 9 bases fit TRBD2. This clonotype was sampled from a man aged 55 to 70 in good health. The sequencing input was blood. In DNA form, the CDR3 reads TGCGCCAGCAGCCAAGAAATTAGCGGGGGCATCACAGATACGCAGTATTTT. This codes for CASSQEISGGITDTQYF.